Listed here are 23 T cell receptor beta chains from one sample, sequenced in a study of CD8 T cells in Susac syndrome. RNA was extracted with the RNeasy kit, and a quantity of roughly 0.45 to 1 ug was reverse transcribed using random hexamers. Via MiXCR, TCRdb re-called the immunoSEQ multiplex PCR reads, giving one row per CDR3 protein. The table records some 76,000 distinct CDR3 sequences, 91% of them present only once. The specimen was CD8+ T cells from PBMCs. These receptors were collected from a human donor with multiple sclerosis.

The V and J genes are TRBV7-9 and TRBJ2-1, with D possibly matching TRBD1 (6 bases). CDR1 is SEHNR, CDR2 FQNEAQ, per germline (reference sequence). This CDR3 comprises 11 residues. Trimming took 3 bases from V and 10 from J, leaving 7 bases between them. In DNA, the CDR3 is TGTGCCAGCAGCTTTGGACAGGAGCAGTTCTTC. Its protein is CASSFGQEQFF.

The V gene is TRBV11-2, the J gene TRBJ2-3; D uncertain. The ends were cut back, 0 bases at V and 5 bases at J, with 6 bases in the middle. The CDR3 is 13 residues long. The germline gives CDR1 SGHAT, CDR2 FQNNGV. This CDR3 is CASSLEAGDTQYF. CDR3 nucleotides: TGTGCCAGCAGCTTAGAGGCAGGAGATACGCAGTATTTT.

The chain couples TRBV9 to TRBJ2-7; D is uncertain. This CDR3 comprises 12 residues. The V gene's germline CDR1 is SGDLS and CDR2 YYNGEE. The ends were cut back, 3 bases at V and 5 bases at J, with 9 bases in the middle. In DNA, the CDR3 is TGTGCCAGCAGCGATGGCGTCGACGAGCAGTACTTC. Amino acids: CASSDGVDEQYF.

This sequence joins TRBV6-5 and TRBJ2-1; TRBD1 agrees at 9 bases. The CDR3 is 15 residues long. Trimming took 4 bases from V and 3 from J; bases not matched to a gene: 4. Germline CDR1 and CDR2: MNHEY and SVGAGI. The CDR3: CASSFTGGGYNEQFF. DNA for the CDR3: TGTGCCAGCAGTTTTACAGGGGGCGGCTACAATGAGCAGTTCTTC.

The chain recombines TRBV20-1 with TRBJ2-1; D unresolved. This CDR3 region has 13 residues. V was clipped by 1 base and J by 3 bases, with 7 bases between them. Germline V gene lookup returns CDR1 DFQATT and CDR2 SNEGSKA (reference sequence). CDR3 bases: TGCAGTGCTAGAGCCCAAAACTACAATGAGCAGTTCTTC. Protein: CSARAQNYNEQFF.

The chain has TRBV10-2 and TRBJ1-1, with D hard to call. The length of the CDR3 is 12 residues. From germline, CDR1 is WSHSY and CDR2 SAAADI. V lost 4 bases to trimming and J lost 4 bases, with 7 bases between them. CDR3 nucleotide sequence: TGCGCCAGCAGTGTTGGATCCACTGAAGCTTTCTTT. Translating gives CASSVGSTEAFF.

The gene calls are TRBV4-3 and TRBJ2-6, with D unresolved. This CDR3 spans 15 amino acids. The V gene lost 1 base and the J gene lost 0 bases, with 4 bases spanning the gap. Per the germline V gene, CDR1 is LGHNA and CDR2 is YSLEER. The CDR3, as DNA: TGCGCCAGCAGCCAAGGGGTCTCTGGGGCCAACGTCCTGACTTTC. It is translated as CASSQGVSGANVLTF.

This chain links TRBV10-3 with TRBJ1-1; D gene uncertain. The CDR3 runs 17 residues. CDR1 and CDR2 (germline): ENHRY, SYGVKD. V lost 4 bases and J lost 4, with 22 bases in between. CDR3 sequence: CAISATQDSSPATEAFF. The CDR3 DNA follows: TGTGCCATCAGTGCCACCCAGGACTCGAGCCCGGCCACTGAAGCTTTCTTT.

The chain employs TRBV7-2 and TRBJ1-1, with a possible D match to TRBD1 (5 bases). Between the trimmed V and J ends, which lost 5 bases and 0 bases, there was a span of 19 bases. CDR1 and CDR2 from the germline V gene are SGHTA and FQGNSA. The CDR3 has 17 residues. The chain's CDR3 is CASSLGVGGTMNTEAFF. The CDR3 nucleotides read TGTGCCAGCAGCCTAGGGGTCGGGGGGACGATGAACACTGAAGCTTTCTTT.

The chain links TRBV20-1 to TRBJ1-2; D may be TRBD1 (5 bases). Trimming pared 2 bases from V and 8 bases from J, leaving 18 bases between. This CDR3 contains 14 residues. The germline V gene has CDR1 DFQATT and CDR2 SNEGSKA (reference sequence). The CDR3 region is CSARPDGLGEGYTF. The CDR3 nucleotides are TGCAGTGCTAGACCAGACGGCTTAGGGGAAGGCTACACCTTC.

This rearrangement joins TRBV6-5 to TRBJ2-1; D is unresolved. Deletions cut 0 bases from V and 4 bases from J, with 4 bases between. The CDR3 totals 13 residues. Germline values: CDR1 MNHEY, CDR2 SVGAGI. The CDR3 loop reads CASSYSRYNEQFF. CDR3 coding DNA: TGTGCCAGCAGTTACTCTCGGTACAATGAGCAGTTCTTC.

This chain links TRBV19 with TRBJ1-1, with 7 bases matching TRBD1. Unmatched junction bases numbered 9, after V lost 11 bases and J lost 0 bases. CDR1 and CDR2 (germline): LNHDA, SQIVND (reference sequence). The CDR3 loop spans 14 amino acids. DNA of the CDR3: TGTGCCGTCGAAGGGACAGACATGAACACTGAAGCTTTCTTT. Amino acid sequence: CAVEGTDMNTEAFF.

The chain joins TRBV19 to TRBJ1-1; 7 bases match TRBD1. V lost 8 bases to trimming and J lost 1 base; unmatched junction nucleotides: 4. The germline gives CDR1 LNHDA, CDR2 SQIVND (reference sequence). The CDR3 length is 13 residues. CDR3 DNA sequence: TGTGCCAGTGCACAGGGGTCGAACACTGAAGCTTTCTTT. This codes for CASAQGSNTEAFF.

In this sample, this clonotype turned up once. The V and J genes are TRBV6-2 or TRBV6-3 and TRBJ2-1; D might be TRBD2 (6 bases). The CDR3 runs to 16 residues. Trimming left V 7 bases short and J 3 bases short, with 19 bases between. Germline values: CDR1 MNHEY, CDR2 SVGEGT. CDR3 DNA: TGTGCCAGCACCCTCAGGCGACTAGAAGTCTACAATGAGCAGTTCTTC. This encodes CASTLRRLEVYNEQFF.

The genes are TRBV2 and TRBJ2-7; weak D call: TRBD1 (6 bases). Germline V gene data show CDR1 as SNHLY and CDR2 as FYNNEI. The CDR3 sequence is 14 residues long. V gave up 2 bases and J gave up 0 bases, with 8 bases separating them. The CDR3 nucleotides are TGTGCCAGCAGTGAAACAGGGCCCTCCTACGAGCAGTACTTC. This encodes CASSETGPSYEQYF.

This clonotype has just one count. This chain connects TRBV4-1 to TRBJ1-1, with 9 bases lining up with TRBD1. There are 14 residues in the CDR3. V was pared by 7 bases and J by 5 bases, with 8 bases of the junction left unmatched. Per the germline V gene, CDR1 is MGHRA and CDR2 is YSYEKL. The CDR3 region has the DNA TGCGCCAGCACCCTCGGGACAGGGAATACTGAAGCTTTCTTT. It encodes CASTLGTGNTEAFF.

The chain recombines TRBV9 with TRBJ2-7; TRBD1 is a possible D gene (5 bases). Germline values: CDR1 SGDLS, CDR2 YYNGEE. The V and J ends lost 4 bases and 7 bases respectively, with 15 bases between them. CDR3 size: 13 residues. DNA for the CDR3: TGTGCCAGCAGCCAGGGTGGGGTAGGTGAGCAGTACTTC. This sequence encodes CASSQGGVGEQYF.

The sample holds a few counts of this clonotype. J is TRBJ2-1 and V is TRBV3-1; D not resolved. The CDR3 extends over 12 amino acids. With 1 base removed from V and 6 bases from J, the gap between germline ends came to 4 bases. Per the germline V gene, CDR1 is LGHDT and CDR2 is YNNKEL (reference sequence). CDR3 in DNA: TGTGCCAGCAGCCAAGGGACCAATGAGCAGTTCTTC. Its translation is CASSQGTNEQFF.

This clonotype was recorded once. The gene calls are TRBV9 and TRBJ2-2; D tentatively reads TRBD1 or TRBD2 (7 bases each). This CDR3 region has 15 residues. V was shortened by 3 bases and J by 5 bases, with 14 bases between the two germline ends. Per the germline V gene, CDR1 is SGDLS and CDR2 is YYNGEE. Here the CDR3 DNA reads TGTGCCAGCAGCGAGGGGGGGGACAGTACCGGGGAGCTGTTTTTT. Amino acids: CASSEGGDSTGELFF.

The rearrangement uses TRBV30 and TRBJ2-7; the D gene is possibly TRBD2 (5 bases). Germline values: CDR1 GTSNPN, CDR2 SVGIG (reference sequence). V was clipped by 0 bases and J by 6 bases, with 15 bases between them. This CDR3 has 14 amino acids. CDR3: CAWSVRGSYREQYF. CDR3 in DNA: TGTGCCTGGAGTGTACGGGGATCCTATCGCGAGCAGTACTTC. The entire variable domain, with the rest obtained from reference TRBV30 and TRBJ2-7, is as follows: SQTIHQWPATLVQPVGSPLSLECTVEGTSNPNLYWYRQAAGRGLQLLFYSVGIGQISSEVPQNLSASRPQDRQFILSSKKLLLSDSGFYLCAWSVRGSYREQYFGPGTRLTVT.

This clonotype is a singleton in its sample. The chain carries TRBV11-1 and TRBJ1-1; D call uncertain. CDR3 length: 13 residues. Per germline, CDR1 SGHAT and CDR2 FQDESV (reference sequence). Trimming stripped 1 base from V and 5 bases from J, with 8 bases between. CDR3 region: CASSLGPITEAFF. In DNA form, the CDR3 reads TGTGCCAGCAGCTTAGGGCCGATTACTGAAGCTTTCTTT.

The V gene is TRBV2, the J gene TRBJ2-7, with TRBD1 matching 8 bases. Germline V gene data show CDR1 as SNHLY and CDR2 as FYNNEI. The CDR3 runs 17 residues. V lost 10 bases and J lost 3; bases outside the gene matches: 20. The CDR3 region is CATVDRANPPPGYEQYF. Written as DNA, the CDR3 is TGTGCCACCGTGGACAGGGCCAACCCCCCCCCAGGCTACGAGCAGTACTTC.

The V call is TRBV29-1, the J call TRBJ1-2, with 9 bases lining up with TRBD1. Germline values: CDR1 SQVTM, CDR2 ANQGSEA. Trimming at V came to 2 bases and at J to 4 bases, leaving 8 bases not matched to a gene. The CDR3 runs to 15 residues. CDR3 in amino acids: CSVENSGQGSYGYTF. CDR3 DNA sequence: TGCAGCGTTGAAAATAGTGGACAGGGGAGCTATGGCTACACCTTC. Full variable domain (missing parts from reference TRBV29-1 and TRBJ1-2): SAVISQKPSRDICQRGTSLTIQCQVDSQVTMMFWYRQQPGQSLTLIATANQGSEATYESGFVIDKFPISRPNLTFSTLTVSNMSPEDSSIYLCSVENSGQGSYGYTFGSGTRLTVV.